This record covers a single T cell receptor beta chain. What it recognizes is unknown. This sample is part of a study of a mutant IDH1 vaccine in newly diagnosed glioma. Only in-frame clones appear in the TCRdb table, and some are missing; sequencing was by immunoSEQ multiplex PCR. Of about 33,000 clones in the sample, roughly 88% were seen once. Per germline, CDR1 SGHDN and CDR2 FVKESK. V shed 4 bases and J shed 11 bases, with 15 bases lying between them. The CDR3 totals 13 residues. Noted time point: week 23, last vaccination. Each vaccine dose was 300 ug of mutant IDH1 20-mer peptide, with topical imiquimod.

The sample here was PBMCs, taken from a glioma patient whose treatment included an IDH1 peptide vaccine. The sequence came from a man aged 40-49 years with glioma. The chain joins TRBV14 to TRBJ1-5; D is ambiguous. This CDR3 is CASSRGRSSTQHF. Here the CDR3 DNA reads TGTGCCAGCAGCCGCGGGAGAAGCTCAACCCAGCATTTT.